Shown below are 26 T cell receptor beta chains from a single sample sequenced in a study of CD8+ T cells in alopecia areata. CD4, CD8alpha, NKG2D, NKG2ACE and other markers were used to sort pooled cutaneous lymph node cells. Investigators isolated RNA and reverse transcribed it into cDNA to act as the sequencing template. Clones were read by immunoSEQ multiplex PCR, and TCRdb kept only the in-frame ones, dropping some. The table lists 9,800 or so clones, no singletons, with approximately 18% in the top ten. Sequencing was done on a sample of CD8+ T cells sorted from a lymph node. The source of these receptors is a C3H/HeJ mouse with alopecia areata. MHC haplotype of the strain: H2-k.

This clone was seen many times. Each gene name is a mouse one. The sequenced CDR3 bases are TGTGCCAGCAGTGGGGACTGGGCAAACACCGGG. This sequence encodes CASSGDWANTG. The entire CDR3 protein reads CASSGDWANTGQLYF. The rearrangement links TRBV13-1 to TRBJ2-2, with 9 bases that match TRBD2. The CDR3 goes on 4 residues after the read ends, and that part is filled in from the germline J gene. V trimming: 3 bases; J trimming: 0 bases; junction bases outside the gene matches: 0. The CDR3 has 15 amino acids. The V gene's germline CDR1 is NSHNY and CDR2 SYGAGN.

A remark on this clone: Gene names denote mouse genes. The read ends 4 residues early relative to the CDR3; the germline J gene fills the gap. The rearrangement uses TRBV13-2 and TRBJ2-5; 12 positions match TRBD2. CDR3 size: 15 residues. Germline CDR1 NNHNN, CDR2 SYGAGS (reference sequence). CDR3 residues: CASGDTGLGGDTQYF. CDR3 DNA, as far as it was read: TGTGCCAGCGGTGATACGGGACTGGGGGGTGAC.

In this sample, this clone turned up many times. The listed genes are named as in mouse. Coverage ceases 4 residues before the CDR3 finishes, and the germline J gene fills in the end. The chain carries TRBV14 and TRBJ1-1, with a possible D match to TRBD1 (6 bases). Trimming removed 7 bases at V and 1 base at J, with 8 bases between. The CDR3 length is 12 residues. CDR1 and CDR2 from the germline V gene are SGHDT and FRDEAV. The CDR3 reads CASRGQNTEVFF. The covered CDR3 bases are TGTGCCAGCCGGGGACAAAACACA.

By sample fraction, this clone is medium-sized. The listed genes are named as in mouse. The read ends 4 residues before the CDR3 terminus; that terminus is restored from the germline J gene. The rearrangement joins TRBV13-3 to TRBJ2-2; 7 nucleotides align to TRBD2. Germline loops: CDR1 NNHDY, CDR2 SYVADS. The CDR3 totals 14 residues. The V segment lost 2 bases and the J segment 2 bases; nucleotides outside the gene matches: 0. Partial CDR3 DNA: TGTGCCAGCAGTGACTGGGGGAACACCGGG. Translating it yields CASSDWGNTG. The full CDR3 is CASSDWGNTGQLYF.

Judged by abundance, this clone is medium-sized (0.01 to 0.1%). Gene names denote mouse genes. Incomplete CDR3 DNA: TGCACCTGCAGTGCAGAAGGGGGAAATTCGCCC. This sequence encodes CTCSAEGGNSP. The full-length CDR3 reads as CTCSAEGGNSPLYF. This rearrangement joins TRBV1 to TRBJ1-6; the D gene is possibly TRBD1 (6 bases). The read is 3 residues too short to cover the CDR3 end, so that end is filled in from the germline J gene. Being an ORF, TRBJ1-6 has a function that is uncertain. Trimming pared 0 bases from V and 7 bases from J, leaving 7 bases between. Germline V gene lookup returns CDR1 NSQYPW and CDR2 LRSPGD (reference sequence). The CDR3 contains 14 residues.

This clone ranks as medium-sized (0.01 to 0.1%). The gene names here belong to mouse. The CDR3 end lies 4 residues beyond the end of the read and is filled in from the germline J gene. The V and J genes are TRBV16 and TRBJ2-1; TRBD1 matches at 11 bases. V shed 3 bases and J 5 bases; nucleotides not matched to a gene: 6. Germline values: CDR1 SGHSA, CDR2 FRNQAP. CDR3 length equals 16 residues. Incomplete CDR3 DNA: TGTGCAAGCAGCTTGCAACCGGGACAGGGGGATGCT. This encodes CASSLQPGQGDA. The CDR3 in full is CASSLQPGQGDAEQFF.

This clone was counted many times. Any gene name here is a mouse gene name. Read coverage stops 4 residues before the CDR3 terminus; the germline J gene supplies the remainder. The chain joins TRBV5 to TRBJ2-4; D is perhaps TRBD1 (6 bases). Germline V lookup: CDR1 LGHNA, CDR2 YNLKQL (reference sequence). The CDR3 sequence is 15 residues long. The V gene lost 4 bases and the J gene lost 0 bases, with 11 bases spanning the gap. CDR3 residues: CASSPRTDSQNTLYF. The covered CDR3 bases are TGTGCCAGCAGCCCCCGGACAGATAGTCAAAAC.

This clone was counted many times. The genes are named according to mouse. The read finishes 4 residues shy of the CDR3 end, and the germline J gene is used to complete it. The rearrangement uses TRBV19 and TRBJ2-7; the match to TRBD1 covers 7 bases. CDR3 length: 12 amino acids. J was trimmed by 3 bases and V by 4 bases; bases with no gene match: 1. Germline CDR1 is FNHDT and CDR2 is SITEND (reference sequence). The sequenced CDR3 bases are TGTGCCAGCAGTTACAGGGGCTAT. Amino acid sequence: CASSYRGY. The CDR3 reads in full as CASSYRGYEQYF.

This clone was detected many times. All gene names here are mouse names. The read terminates 4 residues ahead of where the CDR3 ends, so the germline J gene completes it. The chain couples TRBV31 to TRBJ2-5, with TRBD2 as a possible D gene (6 bases). CDR3 length: 14 amino acids. Trimming stripped 0 bases from V and 2 bases from J, with 9 bases between. Germline values: CDR1 GKSSPN, CDR2 SITVG. The CDR3 loop reads CAWSLALGQDTQYF. The sequenced part of the CDR3 DNA is TGTGCCTGGAGTCTAGCACTGGGCCAAGAC.

This clone was observed many times. The genes are named according to mouse. From the germline J gene comes the end of the CDR3, since the read stops 4 residues before it. The chain is built from TRBV31 and TRBJ2-3; a possible D gene is TRBD2 (6 bases). V was cut by 2 bases and J by 0 bases, with 9 bases left in between. The CDR3 totals 14 residues. Per the germline V gene, CDR1 is GKSSPN and CDR2 is SITVG. This chain's CDR3 is CAWSWGSSAETLYF. CDR3 DNA, as far as it was read: TGTGCCTGGAGTTGGGGGTCTAGTGCAGAA.

This clone was observed at least ten times. Mouse gene names and germline throughout. The CDR3 end is not reached by the read, which stops 4 residues before it; the germline J gene fills it in. The rearrangement joins TRBV12-1 to TRBJ2-3, with 9 bases lining up with TRBD1. CDR3 length equals 16 residues. V was clipped by 2 bases and J by 1 base; unmatched bases: 6. Germline V gene sequence: CDR1 SGHSN, CDR2 HYEKVE. The covered CDR3 bases are TGTGCCAGCTCTCCCGGGACAGGGAGAGGTGCAGAA. It encodes CASSPGTGRGAE. The entire CDR3 protein reads CASSPGTGRGAETLYF.

This clone was observed many times. Mouse germline and gene names are used. Coverage ceases 4 residues before the CDR3 finishes, and the germline J gene fills in the end. J is TRBJ2-7 and V is TRBV13-3; TRBD1 agrees at 8 bases. The CDR3 sequence is 14 residues long. J gave up 0 bases and V 3 bases, and 2 bases lay outside the gene matches. Per germline, CDR1 NNHDY and CDR2 SYVADS. Partial CDR3 DNA: TGTGCCAGCAGTGCGGGACAGGACTCCTAT. It translates to CASSAGQDSY. In full, the CDR3 is CASSAGQDSYEQYF.

In its sample, this clone was seen many times. Mouse gene names apply. The sequenced fragment ends 4 residues before the CDR3 boundary, so the rest is inferred from the germline J gene. The chain has TRBV1 and TRBJ1-2; D is unresolved. The CDR3 is 15 amino acids. Trimming left V 0 bases short and J 0 bases short, with 8 bases between. Germline CDR1 reads NSQYPW; CDR2 reads LRSPGD (reference sequence). The part of the CDR3 DNA that was read is TGCACCTGCAGTGCAGAAGGTCAGGCAAACTCC. It specifies CTCSAEGQANS. The whole CDR3 region reads CTCSAEGQANSDYTF.

A remark on this clone: Any gene name here is a mouse gene name. The observed sequence ends 4 residues before the CDR3 terminus, with the missing tail filled in from the germline J gene. The J gene is TRBJ2-1, the V gene TRBV13-2, with TRBD1 identical over 8 bases. Germline trimming cut 6 bases from V and 1 base from J; bases unmatched to any gene: 6. Germline V CDR1 and CDR2: NNHNN, SYGAGS (reference sequence). The CDR3 runs to 15 residues. The DNA read from the CDR3 is TGTGCCAGCGTCGGACAGGGCGGGAACTATGCT. Translated: CASVGQGGNYA. The whole CDR3 protein reads CASVGQGGNYAEQFF.

Many counts were recorded for this clone. The gene names given are mouse names. The read is 4 residues too short to cover the CDR3 end, so that end is filled in from the germline J gene. The chain carries TRBV1 and TRBJ2-2; 7 bases are shared with TRBD2. CDR3 size: 16 residues. Germline-derived CDR1 and CDR2 are NSQYPW and LRSPGD (reference sequence). Trimming removed 0 bases from V and 1 base from J; junction bases left unmatched: 2. The CDR3 loop reads CTCSADWGENTGQLYF. The sequenced part of the CDR3 DNA is TGCACCTGCAGTGCAGATTGGGGGGAAAACACCGGG.

This clone was observed a few times. Here the gene names and germline are mouse. The read finishes 4 residues shy of the CDR3 end, and the germline J gene is used to complete it. Other nucleotide sequences from this sample produce the same CDR3. The chain recombines TRBV16 with TRBJ2-1, with 10 positions matching TRBD2. CDR1 is SGHSA, CDR2 FRNQAP, per germline. The CDR3 consists of 15 residues. V was clipped by 4 bases and J by 1 base; unmatched bases: 1. The CDR3: CASSSTGGNYAEQFF. CDR3 DNA, as far as it was read: TGTGCAAGCAGCTCGACTGGGGGGAACTATGCT.

Ten or more counts support this clone. Each gene name is a mouse one. The CDR3 end is not reached by the read, which stops 4 residues before it; the germline J gene fills it in. The chain employs TRBV17 and TRBJ2-7; 11 nucleotides agree with TRBD2. Germline V CDR1 and CDR2: MNHDT, YYDKIL. This CDR3 is built from 14 residues. Incomplete CDR3 DNA: TGTGCTAGCAGTAGGGTGGACTGGGGGGAT. Protein product: CASSRVDWGD. The entire CDR3 protein is CASSRVDWGDEQYF.

This clone has at least ten counts. Gene names are mouse gene names. The DNA ends 4 residues before the CDR3 does, and the rest of the CDR3 is filled in from the germline J gene. The chain employs TRBV19 and TRBJ2-7, with 12 bases lining up with TRBD2. CDR3 size: 15 residues. The germline V gene encodes CDR1 FNHDT and CDR2 SITEND (reference sequence). The CDR3 reads CASSPPGLGGYEQYF. Incomplete CDR3 DNA: TGTGCCAGCAGCCCCCCGGGACTGGGGGGTTAT.

This clone qualifies as medium-sized (0.01 to 0.1%). The germline and genes are mouse ones. The DNA ends 4 residues before the CDR3 does, and the rest of the CDR3 is filled in from the germline J gene. The chain combines TRBV1 with TRBJ2-1, with 11 bases lining up with TRBD2. Germline V gene lookup returns CDR1 NSQYPW and CDR2 LRSPGD (reference sequence). The CDR3 runs 15 residues. Losses at the gene ends were 4 bases for V and 6 bases for J; bases not matched to a gene: 5. The sequenced part of the CDR3 DNA is TGCACCTGCAGTGTCCGACTGGGGGGGGCTGCT. Its protein is CTCSVRLGGAA. The CDR3, in full, reads CTCSVRLGGAAEQFF.

This clone was detected many times. Gene names are mouse gene names. Read sequence stops 4 residues before the CDR3 end, and the germline J gene provides the missing end. The J gene is TRBJ2-1, the V gene TRBV29; TRBD1 matches 9 bases. V was pared by 2 bases and J by 5 bases, with 1 base of the junction left unmatched. CDR1 MSHET and CDR2 SYDVDS come from the germline V gene. This CDR3 region has 14 residues. The part of the CDR3 DNA that was read is TGTGCTAGCAGTTTAGGGGACAGGGATGCT. This gives the protein CASSLGDRDA. The whole CDR3 sequence reads CASSLGDRDAEQFF.

In this sample, this clone is medium-sized (0.01 to 0.1%). Gene and germline names: mouse. The read ends 4 residues early relative to the CDR3; the germline J gene fills the gap. The chain is built from TRBV16 and TRBJ2-1; perhaps TRBD1 as D (5 bases). Trimming shortened V by 5 bases and J by 0 bases, and 8 bases separated the two germline ends. This CDR3 contains 14 residues. CDR1 is SGHSA, CDR2 FRNQAP, per germline. The CDR3 is CASSPQGNYAEQFF. CDR3 DNA, as far as it was read: TGTGCAAGCAGCCCCCAGGGTAACTATGCT.

As for this clone: Given a much more abundant clone one base away, this may be a read error. All gene names here are mouse names. The read ends 4 residues shy of where the CDR3 ends; the end is completed using the germline J gene. The chain employs TRBV5 and TRBJ2-7; 10 positions agree with TRBD2. Germline V gives CDR1 LGHNA, CDR2 YNLKQL (reference sequence). Germline trimming cut 1 base from V and 0 bases from J; bases unmatched to any gene: 0. The CDR3 is made up of 15 amino acids. The CDR3 here is CASSQGLGGSYEQYF. The CDR3 bases that were read are TGTGCCAGCAGCCAAGGACTGGGGGGCTCCTAT.

This clone was seen ten or more times. Germline and genes here are mouse. The DNA ends 4 residues before the CDR3 does, and the rest of the CDR3 is filled in from the germline J gene. The chain carries TRBV19 and TRBJ2-2; 8 bases are shared with TRBD2. The CDR3 runs 16 residues. V trimming: 0 bases; J trimming: 1 base; junction bases outside the gene matches: 2. Germline V CDR1 and CDR2: FNHDT, SITEND (reference sequence). CDR3 sequence reads: CASSIGLGKNTGQLYF. The part of the CDR3 DNA that was read is TGTGCCAGCAGTATAGGACTGGGGAAAAACACCGGG. Looking up the rest from reference TRBV19 and TRBJ2-2 gives the full variable domain: GGIITQTPKFLIGQEGQKLTLKCQQNFNHDTMYWYRQDSGKGLRLIYYSITENDLQKGDLSEGYDASREKKSSFSLTVTSAQKNEMAVFLCASSIGLGKNTGQLYFGEGSKLTVL.

Remarks on this clone: Mouse gene names apply. With the read ending 4 residues before the CDR3 end, the germline J gene is used to fill in that end. The chain has TRBV13-2 and TRBJ2-2; 8 bases line up with TRBD1. The CDR3 extends over 15 amino acids. Germline CDR1 NNHNN, CDR2 SYGAGS (reference sequence). V shed 2 bases, J shed 3 bases, and the junction held 3 bases outside the gene matches. Here the CDR3 reads CASGEQGADTGQLYF. CDR3 DNA (partial): TGTGCCAGCGGTGAGCAGGGGGCCGACACCGGG.

This clone came up many times. These gene names are mouse names. Coverage ceases 4 residues before the CDR3 finishes, and the germline J gene fills in the end. This chain joins TRBV13-2 and TRBJ2-5, with 7 positions matching TRBD2. Germline V gene sequence: CDR1 NNHNN, CDR2 SYGAGS (reference sequence). The CDR3 consists of 16 residues. With 0 bases clipped from V and 3 bases from J, the junction kept 7 bases outside the gene matches. The CDR3 spells CASGDGLRGGQDTQYF. Partial CDR3 DNA: TGTGCCAGCGGTGATGGCCTCCGGGGGGGGCAAGAC.

This clone has a count of ten or more. Germline and genes: mouse. The read ends 4 residues before the CDR3 terminus; that terminus is restored from the germline J gene. The genes are TRBV13-2 and TRBJ2-3; D is undetermined. With 1 base removed from V and 0 bases from J, the gap between germline ends came to 9 bases. Germline values: CDR1 NNHNN, CDR2 SYGAGS (reference sequence). The CDR3 has 15 residues. The DNA read from the CDR3 is TGTGCCAGCGGTGATCCCCAGGCTAGTGCAGAA. Its protein is CASGDPQASAE. The complete CDR3 protein is CASGDPQASAETLYF.